The 13 T cell receptor beta chains listed next were all sequenced from one sample in a study of OX40 agonist ivuxolimab in advanced cancers. Clones were sequenced by immunoSEQ multiplex PCR, and TCRdb holds only the in-frame ones, with some missing. The sample includes some 64,000 clones, roughly 87% of them seen just once. The starting material was CD4+ or CD8+ T cells sorted from blood, obtained in a trial of the OX40 agonist ivuxolimab. The receptor set was obtained from an adult with an advanced solid tumor such as melanoma, head and neck, liver or kidney cancer.

The genes are TRBV5-6 and TRBJ1-2; TRBD1 might be the D (5 bases). From germline, CDR1 is SGHDT and CDR2 YYEEEE. The V end lost 4 bases, the J end lost 1 base, and 20 bases lay between the germline ends. The CDR3 totals 17 residues. The CDR3 nucleotides read TGTGCCAGCAGCCCCCGACAGACGGGGAAACTTAACTATGGCTACACCTTC. Translated: CASSPRQTGKLNYGYTF. Variable domain in full (rest from reference TRBV5-6 and TRBJ1-2): DAGVTQSPTHLIKTRGQQVTLRCSPKSGHDTVSWYQQALGQGPQFIFQYYEEEERQRGNFPDRFSGHQFPNYSSELNVNALLLGDSALYLCASSPRQTGKLNYGYTFGSGTRLTVV.

The chain links TRBV5-1 to TRBJ1-1; D uncertain. The CDR3 runs to 14 residues. V lost 2 bases, J lost 2 bases, and 10 bases lay in between. CDR1 is SGHRS and CDR2 is YFSETQ in the germline V gene. CDR3 sequence reads: CASSLHGPNTEAFF. The CDR3 DNA reads as TGCGCCAGCAGCTTACACGGACCTAACACTGAAGCTTTCTTT.

The chain recombines TRBV7-9 with TRBJ2-5, with TRBD2 matching over 9 bases. With the DNA end fitting TRBJ2-7 better, the J assignment may be wrong. CDR1 SEHNR and CDR2 FQNEAQ come from the germline V gene (reference sequence). CDR3 length: 14 amino acids. Here the CDR3 DNA reads TGTGCCAGCAGTTCTAGCGGGGTCTCCTACGAGCAGTACTTC. Translation: CASSSSGVSYEQYF.

The V call is TRBV19, the J call TRBJ1-5; D is unclear. V dropped 4 bases and J dropped 0 bases, with 7 bases sitting between them. This CDR3 comprises 14 residues. Germline V gene sequence: CDR1 LNHDA, CDR2 SQIVND (reference sequence). CDR3 nucleotide sequence: TGTGCCAGTAGTAGGGTGTATAGCAATCAGCCCCAGCATTTT. This translates into CASSRVYSNQPQHF.

In this sample, this clone turned up once. V is TRBV5-1 and J is TRBJ2-1; D not certain. V lost 0 bases and J lost 2, with 6 bases in between. This CDR3 region has 14 residues. Looked up from germline, CDR1 is SGHRS and CDR2 is YFSETQ. CDR3 sequence: CASSLGLTYNEQFF. In DNA form, the CDR3 reads TGCGCCAGCAGCTTGGGACTTACCTACAATGAGCAGTTCTTC.

J is TRBJ2-5 and V is TRBV6-5, with 8 bases that match TRBD2. Germline V gives CDR1 MNHEY, CDR2 SVGAGI. The CDR3 spans 14 residues. Germline trimming cut 8 bases from V and 0 bases from J; bases unmatched to any gene: 5. The CDR3 nucleotides read TGTGCCAGCGGTAGCGGGGCGTACCAAGAGACCCAGTACTTC. It specifies CASGSGAYQETQYF.

This clone came up a few times. V usage is TRBV11-2 and J usage is TRBJ1-4; TRBD1 matches at 9 bases. The CDR3 has 17 residues. J was trimmed by 7 bases and V by 4 bases; bases with no gene match: 13. Germline-derived CDR1 and CDR2 are SGHAT and FQNNGV. CDR3 coding DNA: TGTGCCAGCAGCTCCAACGCACAGGGGGCACTAGGTGAAAAACTGTTTTTT. This sequence encodes CASSSNAQGALGEKLFF.

The chain joins TRBV19 to TRBJ1-1, with a possible D match to TRBD1 (5 bases). Germline V gene sequence: CDR1 LNHDA, CDR2 SQIVND (reference sequence). The CDR3 is made up of 14 amino acids. V lost 7 bases and J 6 bases, leaving 18 bases between the germline ends. CDR3 sequence: CASTTGTEGAEAFF. In DNA form, the CDR3 reads TGTGCCAGTACCACTGGGACGGAAGGGGCTGAAGCTTTCTTT. Full variable domain (rest looked up from reference TRBV19 and TRBJ1-1): DGGITQSPKYLFRKEGQNVTLSCEQNLNHDAMYWYRQDPGQGLRLIYYSQIVNDFQKGDIAEGYSVSREKKESFPLTVTSAQKNPTAFYLCASTTGTEGAEAFFGQGTRLTVV.

This chain connects TRBV7-2 to TRBJ2-1; possibly TRBD2 for D (6 bases). Trimming pared 4 bases from V and 0 bases from J, leaving 19 bases between. The V gene's germline CDR1 is SGHTA and CDR2 FQGNSA. The CDR3 is 18 amino acids. The CDR3 protein is CASSSQGGVPSSYNEQFF. CDR3 bases: TGTGCCAGCAGCTCCCAGGGAGGTGTCCCGAGCTCCTACAATGAGCAGTTCTTC.

The J gene is TRBJ2-1, the V gene TRBV10-3, with D hard to call. Germline V lookup: CDR1 ENHRY, CDR2 SYGVKD. V lost 4 bases and J lost 2, with 6 bases in between. This CDR3 is 13 amino acids long. CDR3: CAISVLAYNEQFF. The DNA for the CDR3 is TGTGCCATCAGTGTGCTAGCCTACAATGAGCAGTTCTTC.

The chain combines TRBV29-1 with TRBJ2-3, with TRBD1 identical over 9 bases. CDR3 length: 13 amino acids. V shed 4 bases, J shed 6 bases, and the junction held 5 bases outside the gene matches. CDR1 is SQVTM, CDR2 ANQGSEA, per germline. CDR3 loop: CSVAGTGRDTQYF. The DNA for the CDR3 is TGCAGCGTTGCGGGGACAGGGCGGGATACGCAGTATTTT.

This chain links TRBV5-5 with TRBJ1-5, with D maybe TRBD1 (6 bases). The CDR3 sequence is 14 residues long. Germline V CDR1 and CDR2: SGHKS, YYEKEE (reference sequence). Deletions cut 3 bases from V and 5 bases from J, with 12 bases between. The CDR3 here is CASSSGTPYQPQHF. The CDR3 nucleotides read TGTGCCAGCAGCTCAGGGACACCTTATCAGCCCCAGCATTTT.

V and J are TRBV6-1 and TRBJ2-6; D is possibly TRBD1 (5 bases). Germline CDR1 reads MNHNS; CDR2 reads SASEGT. The CDR3 extends over 16 amino acids. The V end lost 3 bases, the J end lost 0 bases, and 9 bases lay between the germline ends. The CDR3 nucleotides are TGTGCCAGCAGTGACCCAACAGGCTCTGGGGCCAACGTCCTGACTTTC. It encodes CASSDPTGSGANVLTF.